This T cell receptor beta chain was profiled in a study of blood T cell repertoires in COVID-19. Whole-study context: COVID-19 samples collected from the United States, Italy and Spain covered acute and convalescent phases. PBMCs, B-cell-depleted T cells, or T cells were the source of the cDNA or gDNA that made up the material.

J lost 7 bases, V lost 6 bases, and 9 bases had no gene match. The CDR3 is 15 residues long. Germline loops: CDR1 SNHLY, CDR2 FYNNEI. Sequenced by immunoSEQ multiplex PCR; TCRdb stores in-frame clones only, minus some. The table lists approximately 230,000 clones, around four fifths of them singletons, with around 20% in the top ten. The sequenced sample was peripheral blood. This clonotype was obtained from a man aged 25 to 40 with active or convalescent COVID-19. This rearrangement joins TRBV2 to TRBJ1-5; TRBD1 matches at 10 bases. For the CDR3, the DNA is TGTGCCAGCAGGGCCGGGACAGGGGATGGACAGCCCCAGCATTTT. Its protein is CASRAGTGDGQPQHF.